Following are 20 T cell receptor beta chains from one sample sequenced in a study of T cell repertoires in cytomegalovirus infection (dated by TCRdb to between 2019 and 2020). The instrument was an Illumina HiSeq 1500. TCRdb handled the public reads itself, with Q25 trimming in fastp and clone calling in MiXCR, and kept productive beta chains. Records with the same CDR3 protein are collapsed into one entry carrying the most frequent genes and DNA. This sample holds roughly 250,000 distinct CDR3 sequences; under 25% were observed only once. The leading ten clones occupy approximately 18% of the sample. The sample taken for sequencing was CD8+ T cells from PBMCs. The receptors stem from a human donor in good health (CMV status not recorded). Some clones in this sample may be carry-over from other donors' samples.

This chain links TRBV14 with TRBJ2-1; D gene ambiguous. V was shortened by 5 bases and J by 10 bases, with 12 bases between the two germline ends. CDR3 size: 12 residues. Germline CDR1 reads SGHDN; CDR2 reads FVKESK. The CDR3 DNA is TGTGCCAGCAGCACCCTACCCCCCGAGCAGTTCTTC. Residues: CASSTLPPEQFF. The complete variable domain, with remaining parts taken from reference TRBV14 and TRBJ2-1, reads EAGVTQFPSHSVIEKGQTVTLRCDPISGHDNLYWYRRVMGKEIKFLLHFVKESKQDESGMPNNRFLAERTGGTYSTLKVQPAELEDSGVYFCASSTLPPEQFFGPGTRLTVL.

This clonotype was detected only a few times. This chain links TRBV20-1 with TRBJ2-1; TRBD2 matches at 12 bases. CDR3 length: 15 amino acids. Germline CDR1 reads DFQATT; CDR2 reads SNEGSKA (reference sequence). The J segment lost 5 bases and the V segment lost 2 bases, leaving 4 bases of the junction unmatched. CDR3 nucleotides: TGCAGTGCTAGACTAGCGGGGGGGCTTAACAATGAGCAGTTCTTC. Its translation: CSARLAGGLNNEQFF.

The chain couples TRBV7-8 to TRBJ2-5, with 12 nucleotides matching TRBD2. The CDR3 extends over 14 amino acids. Germline CDR1 and CDR2: SGHVS and FQNEAQ. V was clipped by 5 bases and J by 5 bases; unmatched bases: 3. The chain's CDR3 is CASSQGLAGETQYF. CDR3 DNA sequence: TGTGCCAGCAGCCAAGGACTAGCGGGGGAGACCCAGTACTTC.

The rearrangement uses TRBV12-3 or TRBV12-4 and TRBJ2-1; 11 nucleotides match TRBD2. The CDR3 sequence is 15 residues long. With V trimmed by 6 bases and J by 4 bases, 5 bases remained unmatched. CDR3 protein: CASSYRLAGYNEQFF. In DNA form, the CDR3 reads TGTGCCAGCAGCTACCGACTAGCGGGGTACAATGAGCAGTTCTTC.

In the case of this clonotype: One end of the junction varies from germline; a read error may be responsible. This chain uses TRBV29-1 with TRBJ2-1; 11 bases are a match to TRBD2. Germline values: CDR1 SQVTM, CDR2 ANQGSEA. This CDR3 is 10 amino acids long. In DNA, the CDR3 is TGCAGCGTACTAGCGGGGGACCAGATTTTC. It codes for CSVLAGDQIF.

This chain links TRBV20-1 with TRBJ2-1, with 11 bases lining up with TRBD2. V was pared by 6 bases and J by 3 bases, with 4 bases of the junction left unmatched. The CDR3 sequence is 14 residues long. CDR1 and CDR2 from the germline V gene are DFQATT and SNEGSKA (reference sequence). CDR3 residues: CSALAGGLYNEQFF. The CDR3 DNA is TGCAGTGCGTTAGCGGGGGGGCTCTACAATGAGCAGTTCTTC.

This clonotype was observed many times. The CDR3 loop reads CASSPPWLDEQYF. CDR3 sequence (DNA): TGTGCCAGCAGCCCCCCATGGTTGGACGAGCAGTACTTC. The chain carries TRBV7-9 and TRBJ2-7; D unresolved. V lost 5 bases to trimming and J lost 5 bases, with 13 bases between them. Per germline, CDR1 SEHNR and CDR2 FQNEAQ (reference sequence). The CDR3 runs 13 residues.

V and J are TRBV2 and TRBJ2-2; 13 bases map to TRBD2. Germline V lookup: CDR1 SNHLY, CDR2 FYNNEI. J was trimmed by 7 bases and V by 6 bases; bases with no gene match: 5. The CDR3 loop spans 15 amino acids. The CDR3 region is CASRKTSGGIGELFF. The CDR3 DNA reads as TGTGCCAGCAGGAAGACTAGCGGGGGGATCGGGGAGCTGTTTTTT.

CDR3 sequence (DNA): TGTGCCAGCAGCGGGGACAGGGAAGGCAATGAGCAGTTCTTC. As protein: CASSGDREGNEQFF. This chain connects TRBV7-9 to TRBJ2-1, with TRBD1 matching 9 bases. Trimming cost V 5 bases and J 6 bases; bases outside gene matches: 5. The length of the CDR3 is 14 residues. CDR1 and CDR2 from the germline V gene are SEHNR and FQNEAQ (reference sequence).

This clonotype was picked up many times. The chain employs TRBV9 and TRBJ1-1; 7 nucleotides match TRBD1. The CDR3 spans 13 residues. With V trimmed by 4 bases and J by 5 bases, 5 bases remained unmatched. Germline CDR1 is SGDLS and CDR2 is YYNGEE. In DNA, the CDR3 is TGTGCCAGCAGCCCTCCGACAGGGACTGAAGCTTTCTTT. Translating it yields CASSPPTGTEAFF.

This clonotype was seen a handful of times. J is TRBJ2-1 and V is TRBV20-1, with 9 bases identical to TRBD1. Germline trimming cut 5 bases from V and 9 bases from J; bases unmatched to any gene: 5. CDR3 length: 12 residues. Germline V lookup: CDR1 DFQATT, CDR2 SNEGSKA (reference sequence). For the CDR3, the DNA is TGCAGTGCTGGGACAGGGTCGGTTGAGCAGTTCTTC. Encoded protein: CSAGTGSVEQFF.

In this sample, this clonotype turned up many times. The rearrangement joins TRBV10-3 to TRBJ1-2; tentatively, D is TRBD1 (5 bases). This CDR3 has 16 residues. Trimming cost V 2 bases and J 1 base, with 14 bases left between them. Germline CDR1 reads ENHRY; CDR2 reads SYGVKD. In DNA, the CDR3 is TGTGCCATCAGTGAGGACCAGACGACAGTTAACTATGGCTACACCTTC. Its protein is CAISEDQTTVNYGYTF.

This clonotype was recorded many times. The chain is built from TRBV28 and TRBJ2-7; the D call may be TRBD1 or TRBD2 (5 bases each). CDR1 is MDHEN, CDR2 SYDVKM, per germline. This CDR3 comprises 16 residues. Trimming took 3 bases from V and 1 from J, leaving 16 bases between them. CDR3 protein: CASSFERGPPSYEQYF. The CDR3 DNA is TGTGCCAGCAGTTTCGAACGGGGACCCCCGTCCTACGAGCAGTACTTC.

The chain joins TRBV7-9 to TRBJ1-1; D unclear. This CDR3 is built from 14 residues. From germline, CDR1 is SEHNR and CDR2 FQNEAQ (reference sequence). V lost 2 bases, J lost 4 bases, and 11 bases lay in between. The CDR3 nucleotides read TGTGCCAGCAGCTTACTGGTTCGGGGCACTGAAGCTTTCTTT. Translated: CASSLLVRGTEAFF. Full variable domain (missing parts from reference TRBV7-9 and TRBJ1-1): DTGVSQNPRHKITKRGQNVTFRCDPISEHNRLYWYRQTLGQGPEFLTYFQNEAQLEKSRLLSDRFSAERPKGSFSTLEIQRTEQGDSAMYLCASSLLVRGTEAFFGQGTRLTVV.

The V gene is TRBV4-1, the J gene TRBJ1-1; D is uncertain. The CDR3 sequence is 14 residues long. Germline V gene lookup returns CDR1 MGHRA and CDR2 YSYEKL. V was trimmed by 1 base and J by 3 bases, leaving 9 bases between them. CDR3 residues: CASSQGSYDTEAFF. The CDR3 coding sequence is TGCGCCAGCAGCCAAGGGTCTTACGACACTGAAGCTTTCTTT.

The sample holds many counts of this clonotype. The chain recombines TRBV6-5 with TRBJ1-3, with D unclear. V was cut by 0 bases and J by 0 bases, with 9 bases left in between. From germline, CDR1 is MNHEY and CDR2 SVGAGI. The CDR3 runs to 16 residues. The CDR3 DNA is TGTGCCAGCAGTTACTCGATGCGAGCCTCTGGAAACACCATATATTTT. It encodes CASSYSMRASGNTIYF.

This clonotype has a handful of counts. Here the CDR3 reads CATSDSTGETQYF. As DNA, the CDR3 is TGTGCCACCAGTGACTCAACAGGGGAGACCCAGTACTTC. The chain uses TRBV24-1 and TRBJ2-5; D might be TRBD1 (6 bases). This CDR3 region has 13 residues. V was trimmed by 4 bases and J by 5 bases, leaving 10 bases between them. Germline V CDR1 and CDR2: KGHDR, SFDVKD.

In this sample, this clonotype turned up a few times. V and J are TRBV3-1 and TRBJ2-3, with 9 bases that match TRBD2. Germline values: CDR1 LGHDT, CDR2 YNNKEL (reference sequence). The CDR3 is 16 amino acids. V was pared by 1 base and J by 0 bases, with 2 bases of the junction left unmatched. CDR3 sequence reads: CASSQVTSGSTDTQYF. The CDR3 DNA follows: TGTGCCAGCAGCCAAGTAACTAGCGGGAGCACAGATACGCAGTATTTT.

A word on this clonotype: The junction and the germline gene differ at one end; a read error may be behind it. V gene TRBV18 combines with J gene TRBJ2-7; 9 nucleotides match TRBD1. This CDR3 has 14 amino acids. CDR1 and CDR2 from the germline V gene are KGHSH and LQKENI. The CDR3 spells CANSRDRVNYEQYF. CDR3 DNA: TGTGCCAACTCAAGGGACAGGGTGAACTACGAGCAGTACTTC.

The CDR3 reads CASGGSWRGPTGELFF. For the CDR3, the DNA is TGTGCCAGCGGGGGTTCGTGGCGGGGGCCGACCGGGGAGCTGTTTTTT. This sequence joins TRBV9 and TRBJ2-2; possible D gene TRBD2, 7 bases. CDR3 length: 16 amino acids. The germline V gene encodes CDR1 SGDLS and CDR2 YYNGEE. Between the trimmed V and J ends, which lost 7 bases and 5 bases, there was a span of 21 bases.